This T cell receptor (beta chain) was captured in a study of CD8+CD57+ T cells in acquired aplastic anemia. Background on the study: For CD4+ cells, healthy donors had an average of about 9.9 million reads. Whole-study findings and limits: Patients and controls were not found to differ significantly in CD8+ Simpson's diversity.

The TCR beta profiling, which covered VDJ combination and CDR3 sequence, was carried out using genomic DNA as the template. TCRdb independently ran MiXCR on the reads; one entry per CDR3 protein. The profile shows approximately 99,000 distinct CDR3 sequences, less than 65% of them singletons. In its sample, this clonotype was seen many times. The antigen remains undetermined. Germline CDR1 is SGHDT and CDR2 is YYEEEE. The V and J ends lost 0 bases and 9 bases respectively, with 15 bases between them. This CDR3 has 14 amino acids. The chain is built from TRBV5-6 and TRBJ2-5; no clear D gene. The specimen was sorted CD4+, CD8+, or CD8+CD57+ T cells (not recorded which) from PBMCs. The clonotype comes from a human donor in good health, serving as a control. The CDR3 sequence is CASSLGTAHPAQYF. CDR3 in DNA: TGTGCCAGCAGCTTGGGGACCGCACATCCGGCCCAGTACTTC.